The next 2 T cell receptor beta chains were all read from a single sample in a study of cytomegalovirus exposure and HLA in healthy donors. This PCR relied on a set of 60 Vbeta primers and 13 Jbeta primers. The protocol was immunoSEQ multiplex PCR, while the TCRdb copy is restricted to in-frame clones and leaves out a portion. In the table there are under 150,000 clones, roughly 77% of which are singletons. Sequencing was done on a sample of PBMCs. These receptors originate from a woman in her thirties or forties in good health and CMV-seropositive.

The chain combines TRBV29-1 with TRBJ2-1, with TRBD2 matching over 7 bases. V gave up 1 base and J gave up 8 bases; unmatched junction bases: 5. The V gene's germline CDR1 is SQVTM and CDR2 ANQGSEA. The length of the CDR3 is 13 residues. The CDR3 DNA reads as TGCAGCGTTGAAGCGGGAGGCGGGGATGAGCAGTTCTTC. This codes for CSVEAGGGDEQFF.

Turning to this clone: Its ends do not fully match the called genes, so a read error is possible. The chain is built from TRBV20-1 and TRBJ2-3, with D perhaps matching TRBD1 (5 bases). The CDR3 sequence is 11 residues long. Germline V gene lookup returns CDR1 DFQATT and CDR2 SNEGSKA (reference sequence). Written as DNA, the CDR3 is TGCAGTGGTGACAGCACAGGTACGCAGTATTTT. Translated: CSGDSTGTQYF.